Listed here are 27 T cell receptor beta chains from one sample, sequenced in a study of blood T cells in healthy people across ages. Primed by a sample-barcoded 5' primer and a J-beta primer mix, a second PCR proceeded for about 7 to 12 cycles. MiXCR was run by TCRdb on the 5' RACE reads, yielding one entry per CDR3 protein. This table holds 800,000 to 950,000 distinct CDR3 sequences, 48% found once. Sequenced sample: blood. These receptors were taken from a man under 40 in good health.

This clonotype was counted only a few times. The chain has TRBV5-1 and TRBJ1-5, with 9 positions matching TRBD1. V lost 0 bases and J lost 6; bases outside the gene matches: 7. The CDR3 has 16 residues. Germline CDR1 and CDR2: SGHRS and YFSETQ. DNA for the CDR3: TGCGCCAGCAGCTTGGGGGACAGGGAAGTCAGTCAGCCCCAGCATTTT. It specifies CASSLGDREVSQPQHF. Based on the CDR3 plus reference TRBV5-1 and TRBJ1-5, the full variable domain is KAGVTQTPRYLIKTRGQQVTLSCSPISGHRSVSWYQQTPGQGLQFLFEYFSETQRNKGNFPGRFSGRQFSNSRSEMNVSTLELGDSALYLCASSLGDREVSQPQHFGDGTRLSIL.

The V call is TRBV20-1, the J call TRBJ2-1; 12 bases are shared with TRBD2. The CDR3 contains 14 residues. J was trimmed by 10 bases and V by 3 bases; bases with no gene match: 7. Germline CDR1 and CDR2: DFQATT and SNEGSKA (reference sequence). The CDR3 protein is CSASSTSGGREQFF. As DNA, the CDR3 is TGCAGTGCTAGCTCGACTAGCGGGGGACGCGAGCAGTTCTTC.

This clonotype showed up just once. The chain uses TRBV12-3 or TRBV12-4 and TRBJ2-5, with 14 bases identical to TRBD2. J gave up 11 bases and V 6 bases, and 20 bases lay outside the gene matches. There are 18 residues in the CDR3. In DNA, the CDR3 is TGTGCCAGCAGAGCGCCGGGACTAGCGGGAGTCGGGGGCAATGAGCAGTACTTC. Residues: CASRAPGLAGVGGNEQYF.

As regards this clonotype: A junction boundary mismatches the germline segment, possibly from a read error. The J gene is TRBJ2-5, the V gene TRBV7-7, with 7 bases that match TRBD1. The CDR3 extends over 15 amino acids. The V gene's germline CDR1 is SSHAT and CDR2 FNYEAQ (reference sequence). CDR3 DNA sequence: TGTGCTAGCAGCCCCCAGACAGGGCACCAAGAGACCCAGTACTTC. This gives the protein CASSPQTGHQETQYF.

The chain couples TRBV7-6 to TRBJ1-4; TRBD1 agrees at 7 bases. The CDR3 is 15 residues long. The junction had 10 bases not matched to a gene; V was cut back by 5 bases and J by 7 bases. CDR1 and CDR2 (germline): SGHVS, FNYEAQ. Written as DNA, the CDR3 is TGTGCCAGCAGCAGTTTGACAGGGCGGACTGAAAAACTGTTTTTT. Translation gives CASSSLTGRTEKLFF. Full variable domain (missing parts from reference TRBV7-6 and TRBJ1-4): GAGVSQSPRYKVTKRGQDVALRCDPISGHVSLYWYRQALGQGPEFLTYFNYEAQQDKSGLPNDRFSAERPEGSISTLTIQRTEQRDSAMYRCASSSLTGRTEKLFFGSGTQLSVL.

This clonotype was seen a few times. This chain connects TRBV12-3 or TRBV12-4 to TRBJ2-5; 7 bases align to TRBD1. V lost 6 bases, J lost 5 bases, and 6 bases stayed unmatched. This CDR3 spans 13 amino acids. In DNA, the CDR3 is TGTGCCAGCAGAAAGGACAGGATTGAGACCCAGTACTTC. Translating it yields CASRKDRIETQYF.

The chain links TRBV11-3 to TRBJ2-3, with 7 bases fitting TRBD2. Trimming removed 5 bases from V and 3 bases from J; junction bases left unmatched: 11. Per germline, CDR1 SGHNT and CDR2 YENEEA. There are 16 residues in the CDR3. This CDR3 is CASSPLSGAGTDTQYF. The DNA of the CDR3 is TGTGCCAGCAGCCCCTTGAGCGGGGCAGGAACAGATACGCAGTATTTT.

The rearrangement uses TRBV5-4 and TRBJ2-7, with TRBD1 matching 8 bases. Germline CDR1 is SGHNT and CDR2 is YYREEE (reference sequence). The ends lost 3 bases at V and 6 bases at J; junction bases unmatched: 8. The CDR3 length is 14 residues. This CDR3 is CASSSWTGQSEQYF. In nucleotides, the CDR3 is TGTGCCAGCAGCTCCTGGACAGGGCAGTCCGAGCAGTACTTC.

The chain links TRBV9 to TRBJ2-7; D is unresolved. Germline CDR1 reads SGDLS; CDR2 reads YYNGEE. The CDR3 contains 13 residues. The ends were cut back, 4 bases at V and 3 bases at J, with 11 bases in the middle. As DNA, the CDR3 is TGTGCCAGCAGCCCGTCTCTGGGCTACGAGCAGTACTTC. Translation: CASSPSLGYEQYF.

This clonotype has more than one count but fewer than ten. The chain is built from TRBV4-3 and TRBJ2-3; 8 nucleotides match TRBD2. Per the germline V gene, CDR1 is LGHNA and CDR2 is YSLEER. CDR3 length: 17 amino acids. J gave up 4 bases and V 0 bases, and 9 bases lay outside the gene matches. CDR3 nucleotide sequence: TGCGCCAGCAGCCAAGATCGACGGCTAGCGGGCTCAGATACGCAGTATTTT. The encoded protein is CASSQDRRLAGSDTQYF.

The chain employs TRBV20-1 and TRBJ2-5; the D call may be TRBD1 or TRBD2 (5 bases each). This CDR3 is 12 amino acids long. Per the germline V gene, CDR1 is DFQATT and CDR2 is SNEGSKA (reference sequence). CDR3 DNA sequence: TGCAGCACCGAGGGGTGGCAAGAGACCCAGTACTTC. Translated: CSTEGWQETQYF.

This clonotype was found a few times. This chain connects TRBV7-2 to TRBJ1-3; D ambiguous. The CDR3 loop spans 13 amino acids. The V and J ends lost 2 bases and 4 bases respectively, with 6 bases between them. The germline V gene encodes CDR1 SGHTA and CDR2 FQGNSA. The DNA for the CDR3 is TGTGCCAGCAGCTTAAGTTGGGGAAACACCATATATTTT. Encoded protein: CASSLSWGNTIYF. The variable domain in full, completed from reference TRBV7-2 and TRBJ1-3, reads GAGVSQSPSNKVTEKGKDVELRCDPISGHTALYWYRQSLGQGLEFLIYFQGNSAPDKSGLPSDRFSAERTGGSVSTLTIQRTQQEDSAVYLCASSLSWGNTIYFGEGSWLTVV.

This chain uses TRBV12-3 or TRBV12-4 with TRBJ2-5, with D unclear. This CDR3 has 13 amino acids. V lost 3 bases and J lost 13, with 18 bases in between. The CDR3 DNA is TGTGCCAGCAGTTTTGGGCCGTCGACCCCTAGGTACTTC. This encodes CASSFGPSTPRYF.

The CDR3 coding sequence is TGTGCCAGCAGCTTAGCGCGGGGTAGCGCGCAAGAGACCCAGTACTTC. This encodes CASSLARGSAQETQYF. The chain employs TRBV7-8 and TRBJ2-5, with D tentatively TRBD2 (6 bases). V gave up 0 bases and J gave up 2 bases, with 13 bases separating them. CDR3 size: 16 residues. The germline V gene has CDR1 SGHVS and CDR2 FQNEAQ.

The table lists this clonotype with a few counts. The chain couples TRBV2 to TRBJ2-1; TRBD2 matches at 9 bases. The CDR3 extends over 15 amino acids. CDR1 and CDR2 (germline): SNHLY, FYNNEI. V shed 4 bases, J shed 2 bases, and the junction held 3 bases outside the gene matches. The CDR3 reads CASSGERGAYNEQFF. As DNA, the CDR3 is TGTGCCAGCAGTGGAGAGCGGGGGGCCTACAATGAGCAGTTCTTC.

This clonotype was detected only a few times. The gene calls are TRBV7-3 and TRBJ2-1; TRBD2 is a possible D gene (6 bases). CDR1 is SGHTA, CDR2 FQGTGA, per germline. V lost 5 bases to trimming and J lost 2 bases, with 13 bases between them. The length of the CDR3 is 15 residues. CDR3 protein: CASSSGPEAYNEQFF. DNA of the CDR3: TGTGCCAGCAGCAGCGGGCCCGAGGCCTACAATGAGCAGTTCTTC.

This clonotype has more than one count but fewer than ten. The chain employs TRBV9 and TRBJ2-7; no firm D call. Germline loops: CDR1 SGDLS, CDR2 YYNGEE. There are 14 residues in the CDR3. Trimming took 0 bases from V and 1 from J, leaving 8 bases between them. CDR3 in amino acids: CASSVADVSYEQYF. Written as DNA, the CDR3 is TGTGCCAGCAGCGTAGCTGACGTTTCCTACGAGCAGTACTTC.

The chain couples TRBV27 to TRBJ2-1; 7 bases align to TRBD2. Per germline, CDR1 MNHEY and CDR2 SMNVEV (reference sequence). This CDR3 contains 15 residues. V lost 8 bases, J lost 7 bases, and 14 bases stayed unmatched. In DNA form, the CDR3 reads TGTGCCAGCTCCCTGGGAGGGTCTGGCGAAAATGAGCAGTTCTTC. Translation: CASSLGGSGENEQFF.

The rearrangement uses TRBV28 and TRBJ2-5, with D hard to call. Germline-derived CDR1 and CDR2 are MDHEN and SYDVKM. The ends were cut back, 2 bases at V and 11 bases at J, with 12 bases in the middle. The CDR3 runs to 12 residues. CDR3 sequence: CASSLAKDDQYF. The CDR3 DNA is TGTGCCAGCAGTTTAGCGAAGGACGATCAGTACTTC.

This chain connects TRBV20-1 to TRBJ2-7; either TRBD1 or TRBD2 may fit D (5 bases each). Per germline, CDR1 DFQATT and CDR2 SNEGSKA (reference sequence). The CDR3 consists of 14 residues. V dropped 0 bases and J dropped 2 bases, with 11 bases sitting between them. CDR3 nucleotide sequence: TGCAGTGCTAGAGATCTTGGGGGAACCTACGAGCAGTACTTC. Its protein product is CSARDLGGTYEQYF.

This clonotype has more than one count but fewer than ten. This chain joins TRBV7-2 and TRBJ2-7, with D hard to call. In germline, CDR1 is SGHTA, CDR2 FQGNSA. The ends were cut back, 1 base at V and 3 bases at J, with 7 bases in the middle. The CDR3 extends over 13 amino acids. The CDR3 DNA reads TGTGCCAGCAGCTTAGTTGTTGTCTACGAGCAGTACTTC. Translating it yields CASSLVVVYEQYF.

The chain has TRBV7-2 and TRBJ2-1, with D uncertain. V was clipped by 5 bases and J by 0 bases, with 14 bases between them. Looked up from germline, CDR1 is SGHTA and CDR2 is FQGNSA. CDR3 length: 16 amino acids. The DNA of the CDR3 is TGTGCCAGCAGCCCTACCATGGGTCGCTCCTACAATGAGCAGTTCTTC. Translated, it gives CASSPTMGRSYNEQFF.

This clonotype has just a few counts. The gene calls are TRBV28 and TRBJ2-7; D is possibly TRBD1 (6 bases). Trimming removed 9 bases at V and 6 bases at J, with 15 bases between. Germline lookup yields CDR1 MDHEN and CDR2 SYDVKM. The length of the CDR3 is 12 residues. The CDR3 DNA is TGTGCCAGTGGACAGACCGTCGGCGAGCAGTACTTC. Protein: CASGQTVGEQYF. The full variable domain, completed using reference TRBV28 and TRBJ2-7, is DVKVTQSSRYLVKRTGEKVFLECVQDMDHENMFWYRQDPGLGLRLIYFSYDVKMKEKGDIPEGYSVSREKKERFSLILESASTNQTSMYLCASGQTVGEQYFGPGTRLTVT.

The chain employs TRBV4-1 and TRBJ1-6; the match to TRBD1 covers 8 bases. J was trimmed by 5 bases and V by 7 bases; bases with no gene match: 7. From germline, CDR1 is MGHRA and CDR2 YSYEKL. The CDR3 spans 15 residues. CDR3 nucleotides: TGCGCCAGCACCCCCGAGACAGGGGATAATTCACCCCTCCACTTT. Its protein is CASTPETGDNSPLHF.

The genes are TRBV20-1 and TRBJ2-4, with D unclear. V was trimmed by 6 bases and J by 5 bases, leaving 11 bases between them. Germline assignment: CDR1 DFQATT and CDR2 SNEGSKA (reference sequence). The CDR3 spans 12 residues. Written as DNA, the CDR3 is TGCAGTGCCAAAGATCCCCAAAACATTCAGTACTTC. It yields the protein CSAKDPQNIQYF.

The genes are TRBV28 and TRBJ2-1; D possibly corresponds to TRBD1 (5 bases). CDR3 length: 16 amino acids. Trimming pared 4 bases from V and 0 bases from J, leaving 13 bases between. In germline, CDR1 is MDHEN, CDR2 SYDVKM. CDR3 protein: CASSSPTDISYNEQFF. CDR3 DNA sequence: TGTGCCAGCAGTTCCCCGACAGATATCTCCTACAATGAGCAGTTCTTC.

This sequence joins TRBV14 and TRBJ1-1; TRBD1 matches 9 bases. Germline lookup yields CDR1 SGHDN and CDR2 FVKESK. Trimming removed 4 bases from V and 5 bases from J; junction bases left unmatched: 14. CDR3 size: 17 residues. DNA for the CDR3: TGTGCCAGCAGCCGAATTCCATGGGGACAGGGAAGTACTGAAGCTTTCTTT. This translates into CASSRIPWGQGSTEAFF. Variable domain in full (rest from reference TRBV14 and TRBJ1-1): EAGVTQFPSHSVIEKGQTVTLRCDPISGHDNLYWYRRVMGKEIKFLLHFVKESKQDESGMPNNRFLAERTGGTYSTLKVQPAELEDSGVYFCASSRIPWGQGSTEAFFGQGTRLTVV.